Following are 23 T cell receptor beta chains from one sample sequenced in a study of T cell responses to AZD1222 COVID-19 vaccine. Using immunoSEQ multiplex PCR, the repertoire was profiled, and TCRdb retains in-frame clones only, with some absent. The sample carries fewer than 200,000 clones, around nine tenths recorded once. The specimen was peripheral blood, collected 28 days after the second AZD1222 dose. The receptors shown here come from an adult who received the AZD1222 COVID-19 vaccine.

This chain uses TRBV6-1 with TRBJ1-3; 8 positions agree with TRBD1. Germline CDR1 is MNHNS and CDR2 is SASEGT. The CDR3 has 16 amino acids. The trim removed 2 bases at V and 3 bases at J, leaving 6 bases unmatched. CDR3 residues: CASSELGRGLGNTIYF. CDR3 coding DNA: TGTGCCAGCAGTGAATTGGGCAGGGGGCTTGGAAACACCATATATTTT.

V and J are TRBV5-8 and TRBJ1-6; 10 nucleotides align to TRBD1. The germline CDR1 and CDR2 sequences are SGHTS and YDEGEE. The CDR3 contains 15 residues. Trimming at V came to 5 bases and at J to 8 bases, leaving 7 bases not matched to a gene. The CDR3 loop is CASRMGQGRDSPLHF. In DNA form, the CDR3 reads TGTGCCAGCAGAATGGGACAGGGGAGAGATTCACCCCTCCACTTT.

The CDR3 nucleotides read TGCGCCAGCAGCCTTCAGGGGACGGAGACACCCCTCCACTTT. Translating gives CASSLQGTETPLHF. This chain joins TRBV5-1 and TRBJ1-6; a possible D gene is TRBD1 (6 bases). The V and J ends lost 4 bases and 11 bases respectively, with 16 bases between them. The CDR3 extends over 14 amino acids. Germline CDR1 SGHRS, CDR2 YFSETQ.

J is TRBJ1-2 and V is TRBV7-8; 8 nucleotides line up with TRBD1. This CDR3 region has 13 residues. V shed 2 bases and J 8 bases; nucleotides not matched to a gene: 4. The germline V gene has CDR1 SGHVS and CDR2 FQNEAQ. CDR3 in amino acids: CASSLPQGAGYTF. CDR3 nucleotide sequence: TGTGCCAGCAGCTTACCCCAGGGGGCGGGCTACACCTTC.

The chain couples TRBV6-5 to TRBJ1-5; 9 positions match TRBD1. The CDR3 extends over 15 amino acids. V lost 6 bases and J lost 5; bases outside the gene matches: 8. Looked up from germline, CDR1 is MNHEY and CDR2 is SVGAGI. The chain's CDR3 is CASRTGQGFDQPQHF. CDR3 DNA: TGTGCCAGCAGAACGGGACAGGGTTTTGATCAGCCCCAGCATTTT.

The rearrangement joins TRBV5-1 to TRBJ2-3, with 12 bases aligning to TRBD2. CDR1 is SGHRS, CDR2 YFSETQ, per germline. This CDR3 has 16 residues. The trim removed 3 bases at V and 4 bases at J, leaving 6 bases unmatched. The CDR3 coding sequence is TGCGCCAGCAGCTCTCTAGCGGGGGGGATGGCAGATACGCAGTATTTT. Amino acid sequence: CASSSLAGGMADTQYF. The whole variable domain, filled in from reference TRBV5-1 and TRBJ2-3, reads KAGVTQTPRYLIKTRGQQVTLSCSPISGHRSVSWYQQTPGQGLQFLFEYFSETQRNKGNFPGRFSGRQFSNSRSEMNVSTLELGDSALYLCASSSLAGGMADTQYFGPGTRLTVL.

The chain couples TRBV6-2 or TRBV6-3 to TRBJ1-2, with 7 nucleotides matching TRBD1. V lost 2 bases, J lost 3 bases, and 6 bases stayed unmatched. The CDR3 is made up of 15 amino acids. CDR1 is MNHEY, CDR2 SVGEGT, per germline. The CDR3 loop is CASSYMGDSYYGYTF. CDR3 bases: TGTGCCAGCAGTTACATGGGGGACAGCTACTATGGCTACACCTTC.

V is TRBV29-1 and J is TRBJ1-1; D is uncertain. V gave up 1 base and J gave up 1 base, with 7 bases separating them. The V gene's germline CDR1 is SQVTM and CDR2 ANQGSEA. This CDR3 is built from 13 residues. The CDR3 DNA reads TGCAGCGTTGAAGTTCGGAAGAACACTGAAGCTTTCTTT. Translating it yields CSVEVRKNTEAFF.

The chain joins TRBV6-2 or TRBV6-3 to TRBJ1-1, with D perhaps matching TRBD1 (6 bases). From germline, CDR1 is MNHEY and CDR2 SVGEGT. The CDR3 contains 16 residues. The V and J ends lost 5 bases and 1 base respectively, with 17 bases between them. The CDR3 region has the DNA TGTGCCAGCAGTCGCCCGTGGGGGCCCGAGAACACTGAAGCTTTCTTT. Protein: CASSRPWGPENTEAFF.

This clone appeared a single time. This sequence joins TRBV6-5 and TRBJ2-5, with no clear D. Germline V CDR1 and CDR2: MNHEY, SVGAGI. CDR3 length: 14 amino acids. Between the trimmed V and J ends, which lost 6 bases and 2 bases, there was a span of 13 bases. The CDR3 nucleotides are TGTGCCAGCAGAGTCGGCCGACCTCAAGAGACCCAGTACTTC. Translated: CASRVGRPQETQYF.

There are a few counts of this clone. The V and J genes are TRBV7-8 and TRBJ2-5; D unresolved. There are 12 residues in the CDR3. V was pared by 5 bases and J by 2 bases, with 6 bases between. The V gene's germline CDR1 is SGHVS and CDR2 FQNEAQ. For the CDR3, the DNA is TGTGCCAGCAGCCGCACACAAGAGACCCAGTACTTC. Encoded protein: CASSRTQETQYF.

This clone appeared a single time. The rearrangement uses TRBV4-3 and TRBJ2-1; unclear D gene. This CDR3 contains 14 residues. With 2 bases removed from V and 5 bases from J, the gap between germline ends came to 10 bases. CDR1 and CDR2 (germline): LGHNA, YSLEER. CDR3 region: CASSQRSSDNEQFF. CDR3 sequence (DNA): TGCGCCAGCAGCCAACGGTCTTCGGACAATGAGCAGTTCTTC.

To note about this clone: The junction does not match germline at one end; this may be a read error. V and J are TRBV12-3 or TRBV12-4 and TRBJ2-1; TRBD1 matches 8 bases. The CDR3 is 12 residues long. The CDR3 DNA reads TGTGCCAGCAGTTTATTCCCCAGGGACAGGATCTTC. Protein sequence: CASSLFPRDRIF.

CDR3 nucleotide sequence: TGTGCCAGCAGTTTAACGGGGGCCGGGGAGCTGTTTTTT. The encoded protein is CASSLTGAGELFF. The chain couples TRBV27 to TRBJ2-2, with D tentatively TRBD2 (6 bases). This CDR3 spans 13 amino acids. The V and J ends lost 2 bases and 6 bases respectively, with 7 bases between them. CDR1 is MNHEY, CDR2 SMNVEV, per germline (reference sequence).

The chain recombines TRBV5-1 with TRBJ1-6; no reliable D call. This CDR3 is 15 amino acids long. Trimming removed 5 bases from V and 8 bases from J, with 17 bases in between. Germline CDR1 SGHRS, CDR2 YFSETQ. In DNA form, the CDR3 reads TGCGCCAGCAGTTATTCCGCCGGGAATTATTCACCCCTCCACTTT. It yields the protein CASSYSAGNYSPLHF.

The rearrangement uses TRBV12-3 or TRBV12-4 and TRBJ2-1; D gene uncertain. CDR3 length: 12 residues. The V end was cut by 3 bases, the J end by 11 bases, with 11 bases between. CDR3 protein: CASSFLVSQQFF. CDR3 sequence (DNA): TGTGCCAGCAGTTTCCTCGTTTCCCAGCAGTTCTTC.

The chain uses TRBV19 and TRBJ2-1, with 8 bases lining up with TRBD2. Germline V CDR1 and CDR2: LNHDA, SQIVND (reference sequence). This CDR3 region has 15 residues. With 3 bases clipped from V and 2 bases from J, the junction kept 3 bases outside the gene matches. CDR3 sequence (DNA): TGTGCCAGTAGTATCTCGCGGGGGGCCTACAATGAGCAGTTCTTC. This gives the protein CASSISRGAYNEQFF.

The V call is TRBV9, the J call TRBJ1-1, with a weak D call TRBD1 (5 bases). This CDR3 region has 16 residues. With 4 bases removed from V and 10 bases from J, the gap between germline ends came to 26 bases. The germline CDR1 and CDR2 sequences are SGDLS and YYNGEE. CDR3 loop: CASSPYGQGIQVAAFF. CDR3 in DNA: TGTGCCAGCAGCCCATACGGGCAGGGCATCCAGGTTGCAGCTTTCTTT.

J is TRBJ1-4 and V is TRBV27; weak D call: TRBD1 (5 bases). This CDR3 contains 13 residues. Trimming stripped 11 bases from V and 4 bases from J, with 14 bases between. Germline-derived CDR1 and CDR2 are MNHEY and SMNVEV (reference sequence). CDR3 residues: CAVGGGNNEKLFF. For the CDR3, the DNA is TGTGCCGTCGGGGGGGGGAATAATGAAAAACTGTTTTTT.

As regards this clone: Other nucleotide sequences from this sample produce the same CDR3. The chain is built from TRBV15 and TRBJ1-6; D remains unclear. Germline CDR1 is LNHNV and CDR2 is YYDKDF (reference sequence). CDR3 length equals 12 residues. Trimming stripped 0 bases from V and 9 bases from J, with 3 bases between. The CDR3 DNA follows: TGTGCCACCAGCAGAGACAGTTCACCCCTCCACTTT. This codes for CATSRDSSPLHF.

This chain uses TRBV4-1 with TRBJ2-3, with D unclear. Germline V gene sequence: CDR1 MGHRA, CDR2 YSYEKL. The CDR3 extends over 12 amino acids. The V gene lost 3 bases and the J gene lost 3 bases, with 4 bases spanning the gap. The CDR3 is CASSHPTDTQYF. The DNA for the CDR3 is TGCGCCAGCAGCCATCCAACAGATACGCAGTATTTT.

The chain uses TRBV10-2 and TRBJ1-5; 9 nucleotides align to TRBD1. The CDR3 is 16 residues long. V gave up 0 bases and J gave up 0 bases; unmatched junction bases: 0. From germline, CDR1 is WSHSY and CDR2 SAAADI. CDR3 residues: CASSESTGGSNQPQHF. The CDR3 DNA follows: TGCGCCAGCAGTGAGTCGACAGGGGGTAGCAATCAGCCCCAGCATTTT.

The gene calls are TRBV18 and TRBJ2-1; TRBD1 agrees at 9 bases. V lost 3 bases and J lost 5; bases outside the gene matches: 8. This CDR3 is 16 amino acids long. CDR1 KGHSH and CDR2 LQKENI come from the germline V gene. The CDR3 sequence is CASSPPGTGSDNEQFF. The DNA of the CDR3 is TGTGCCAGCTCACCCCCCGGGACAGGGTCCGACAATGAGCAGTTCTTC.